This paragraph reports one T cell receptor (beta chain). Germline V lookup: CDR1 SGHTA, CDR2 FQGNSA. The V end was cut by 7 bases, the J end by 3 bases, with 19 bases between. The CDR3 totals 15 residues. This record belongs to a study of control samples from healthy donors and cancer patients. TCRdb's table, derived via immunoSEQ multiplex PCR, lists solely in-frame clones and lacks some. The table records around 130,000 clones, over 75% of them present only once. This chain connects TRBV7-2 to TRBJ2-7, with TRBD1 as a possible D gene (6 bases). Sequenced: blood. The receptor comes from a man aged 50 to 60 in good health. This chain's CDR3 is CASTLRDNPIYEQYF. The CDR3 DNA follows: TGTGCCAGCACGCTGAGGGACAACCCCATCTACGAGCAGTACTTC.